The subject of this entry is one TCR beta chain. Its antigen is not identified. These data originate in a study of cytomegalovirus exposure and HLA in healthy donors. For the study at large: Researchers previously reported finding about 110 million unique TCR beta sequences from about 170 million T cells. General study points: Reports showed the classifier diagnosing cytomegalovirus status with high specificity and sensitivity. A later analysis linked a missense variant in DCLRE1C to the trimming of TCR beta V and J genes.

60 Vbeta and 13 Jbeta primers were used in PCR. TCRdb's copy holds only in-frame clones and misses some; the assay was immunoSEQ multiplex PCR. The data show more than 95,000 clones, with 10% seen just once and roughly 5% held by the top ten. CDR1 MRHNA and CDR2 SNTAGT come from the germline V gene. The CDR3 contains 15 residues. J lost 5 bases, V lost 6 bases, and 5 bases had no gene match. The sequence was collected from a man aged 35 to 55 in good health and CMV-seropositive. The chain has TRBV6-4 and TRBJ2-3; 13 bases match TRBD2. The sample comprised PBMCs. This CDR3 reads CASSGLAGVGDTQYF. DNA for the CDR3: TGTGCCAGCAGCGGACTAGCGGGAGTTGGAGATACGCAGTATTTT.